The next 17 T cell receptor beta chains were all read from a single sample in a study of T cell changes during pregnancy in multiple sclerosis (dated by TCRdb to between 2018 and 2020). The protocol used for the library was the immunoSEQ multiplex PCR assay. The source is immuneACCESS, and TCRdb retained only in-frame sequences with V and J called. Part of the clones is not carried over; for the studies checked, unresolved V genes explain less than half of this, and the remainder is unexplained. In this sample the table shows roughly 84,000 clones, roughly 93% of which occur a single time. The ten largest clones take up about 1.3% of the sample. Sequenced here: peripheral blood, sampled in the third trimester of pregnancy. The source of these receptors is a female donor in good health, enrolled as a control in a pregnancy study.

Written as DNA, the CDR3 is TGTGCCAGCAGCTCGCCGACAGGGTCTGAGCAGTTCTTC. Residues: CASSSPTGSEQFF. The chain uses TRBV11-3 and TRBJ2-1; the match to TRBD1 covers 7 bases. V gave up 4 bases and J gave up 9 bases; unmatched junction bases: 6. CDR1 and CDR2 from the germline V gene are SGHNT and YENEEA. This CDR3 has 13 residues.

This chain connects TRBV5-4 to TRBJ1-5, with a tentative D call TRBD1 (5 bases). Germline V lookup: CDR1 SGHNT, CDR2 YYREEE (reference sequence). The CDR3 loop spans 14 amino acids. V lost 3 bases and J lost 0, with 7 bases in between. The CDR3: CASSYQGSNQPQHF. Here the CDR3 DNA reads TGTGCCAGCAGCTATCAGGGTAGCAATCAGCCCCAGCATTTT.

The chain uses TRBV5-1 and TRBJ2-1, with 7 bases lining up with TRBD2. Losses at the gene ends were 4 bases for V and 4 bases for J; bases not matched to a gene: 23. CDR1 is SGHRS, CDR2 YFSETQ, per germline. The CDR3 runs to 20 residues. The DNA for the CDR3 is TGCGCCAGCAGCGGGCCCGCGCGGGGGAATCAGCGCTTCCTATACAATGAGCAGTTCTTC. Translation: CASSGPARGNQRFLYNEQFF.

The chain employs TRBV5-1 and TRBJ1-3; 9 bases align to TRBD1. Trimming at V came to 4 bases and at J to 0 bases, leaving 5 bases not matched to a gene. CDR1 is SGHRS and CDR2 is YFSETQ in the germline V gene. The CDR3 consists of 16 residues. In DNA, the CDR3 is TGCGCCAGCAGCCCAAGGACAGGGGACTCTGGAAACACCATATATTTT. Its protein is CASSPRTGDSGNTIYF.

The J gene is TRBJ2-2, the V gene TRBV5-1, with TRBD2 matching over 7 bases. Germline V gene data show CDR1 as SGHRS and CDR2 as YFSETQ. The CDR3 is 14 amino acids. V lost 6 bases to trimming and J lost 3 bases; unmatched junction nucleotides: 5. CDR3 residues: CASKRDPDTGELFF. The CDR3 DNA sequence: TGCGCCAGCAAGCGGGATCCCGACACCGGGGAGCTGTTTTTT.

This clone occurred once. V usage is TRBV29-1 and J usage is TRBJ2-1, with 7 nucleotides matching TRBD2. Per the germline V gene, CDR1 is SQVTM and CDR2 is ANQGSEA. The CDR3 consists of 12 residues. Germline trimming cut 4 bases from V and 7 bases from J; bases unmatched to any gene: 4. The CDR3: CSVAREYNEQFF. The CDR3 DNA is TGCAGCGTTGCGCGGGAGTATAATGAGCAGTTCTTC.

This chain links TRBV7-9 with TRBJ2-3, with TRBD1 identical over 7 bases. The CDR3 contains 15 residues. V gave up 4 bases and J gave up 9 bases; unmatched junction bases: 13. Germline CDR1 reads SEHNR; CDR2 reads FQNEAQ (reference sequence). The CDR3 here is CASSSPTGMDGTQYF. The CDR3 coding sequence is TGTGCCAGCAGCTCCCCGACAGGGATGGATGGGACGCAGTATTTT.

This clone was observed a few times. The chain employs TRBV5-4 and TRBJ2-3; TRBD1 agrees at 7 bases. The CDR3 extends over 15 amino acids. Germline V gene sequence: CDR1 SGHNT, CDR2 YYREEE (reference sequence). With 3 bases clipped from V and 1 base from J, the junction kept 5 bases outside the gene matches. DNA of the CDR3: TGTGCCAGCAGCTCCCGGGACAGCCGCACAGATACGCAGTATTTT. Protein product: CASSSRDSRTDTQYF. The full variable domain, its missing parts supplied by reference TRBV5-4 and TRBJ2-3, is ETGVTQSPTHLIKTRGQQVTLRCSSQSGHNTVSWYQQALGQGPQFIFQYYREEENGRGNFPPRFSGLQFPNYSSELNVNALELDDSALYLCASSSRDSRTDTQYFGPGTRLTVL.

This clone was recorded once. The chain uses TRBV5-1 and TRBJ2-7, with a weak D call TRBD1 (6 bases). From germline, CDR1 is SGHRS and CDR2 YFSETQ. The CDR3 runs 20 residues. The germline V and J ends were trimmed by 2 bases and 0 bases, with 27 bases remaining between them. CDR3 in DNA: TGCGCCAGCAGCTTCCTCTTCCGGATTGAAAATCAGGGGAGCTCCTACGAGCAGTACTTC. It is translated as CASSFLFRIENQGSSYEQYF.

V gene TRBV2 combines with J gene TRBJ1-4, with 9 bases lining up with TRBD1. V gave up 0 bases and J gave up 7 bases; unmatched junction bases: 9. CDR3 size: 17 residues. Germline V CDR1 and CDR2: SNHLY, FYNNEI. The CDR3 protein is CASSEAGLRTGVEKLFF. For the CDR3, the DNA is TGTGCCAGCAGTGAAGCAGGTTTAAGGACAGGGGTTGAAAAACTGTTTTTT.

This chain links TRBV5-6 with TRBJ2-7; weak D call: TRBD1 (5 bases). Germline assignment: CDR1 SGHDT and CDR2 YYEEEE. This CDR3 contains 12 residues. V lost 3 bases to trimming and J lost 6 bases, with 10 bases between them. CDR3 in amino acids: CASSSRVGEQYF. CDR3 in DNA: TGTGCCAGCAGCTCCAGGGTGGGCGAGCAGTACTTC.

This clone was recorded only once. This chain uses TRBV30 with TRBJ1-2; possibly TRBD1 for D (6 bases). Trimming took 0 bases from V and 5 from J, leaving 13 bases between them. The CDR3 extends over 14 amino acids. The germline gives CDR1 GTSNPN, CDR2 SVGIG (reference sequence). The CDR3 sequence: CAWSVWGQGYGYTF. The CDR3 DNA is TGTGCCTGGAGTGTATGGGGGCAGGGGTATGGCTACACCTTC.

The chain carries TRBV28 and TRBJ1-1; 9 bases agree with TRBD1. Germline V gene sequence: CDR1 MDHEN, CDR2 SYDVKM. The CDR3 is 18 amino acids. Trimming removed 2 bases from V and 4 bases from J; junction bases left unmatched: 14. The CDR3, as DNA: TGTGCCAGCAGTTTAGGTCCGGGACAGGGACTTTGGAGCACTGAAGCTTTCTTT. Its protein is CASSLGPGQGLWSTEAFF.

The V call is TRBV6-1, the J call TRBJ2-3; 11 bases line up with TRBD2. Germline V gene data show CDR1 as MNHNS and CDR2 as SASEGT. CDR3 length equals 15 residues. After removal of 7 bases from V and 5 bases from J, the junction contained 8 bases not matched to a gene. The CDR3 region has the DNA TGTGCCAGCACCGGACTAGCGGGTGGGCAAGATACGCAGTATTTT. Encoded protein: CASTGLAGGQDTQYF.

V and J are TRBV2 and TRBJ1-2; 11 nucleotides line up with TRBD1. Germline trimming cut 9 bases from V and 4 bases from J; bases unmatched to any gene: 4. CDR3 size: 13 residues. Germline CDR1 reads SNHLY; CDR2 reads FYNNEI. Here the CDR3 reads CASGGTGGYGYTF. CDR3 DNA: TGTGCCAGTGGGGGGACAGGGGGCTATGGCTACACCTTC.

This clone occurred a few times. The rearrangement joins TRBV28 to TRBJ1-5; the D gene is possibly TRBD1 (6 bases). The CDR3 runs to 14 residues. CDR1 is MDHEN and CDR2 is SYDVKM in the germline V gene. V was clipped by 0 bases and J by 7 bases, with 10 bases between them. CDR3 sequence: CASSLWGARQPQHF. CDR3 sequence (DNA): TGTGCCAGCAGTTTATGGGGGGCAAGGCAGCCCCAGCATTTT.

V and J are TRBV5-4 and TRBJ1-1; 11 bases map to TRBD1. The junction had 10 bases not matched to a gene; V was cut back by 4 bases and J by 2 bases. The CDR3 extends over 17 amino acids. Germline lookup yields CDR1 SGHNT and CDR2 YYREEE (reference sequence). CDR3 sequence (DNA): TGTGCCAGCAGCACAAAGGACAGGGGGCTAGGAAACACTGAAGCTTTCTTT. Amino acids: CASSTKDRGLGNTEAFF.